In this sample, the clone carrying this T cell receptor (beta chain) turned up many times. Molecular barcoding with unique molecular identifiers was used for the TCRbeta library. TCRdb reprocessed the PCR reads with MiXCR, giving one entry per CDR3 protein. The sample lists around 180,000 distinct CDR3 sequences, approximately 10% occurring once. Trimming took 4 bases from V and 1 from J, leaving 10 bases between them. Per germline, CDR1 SGHRS and CDR2 YFSETQ. The CDR3 loop spans 14 amino acids. These data belong to a study of T-cell reconstitution after alpha-beta-depleted transplantation in children.

The sequenced sample was PBMCs, obtained before TCRalphabeta/CD19-depleted stem cell transplant. The chain joins TRBV5-1 to TRBJ2-3, with D possibly TRBD2 on 5 matching bases. The receptor was derived from a boy between 2 and 10 years old with acute myeloid leukemia, due to receive a stem cell transplant. CDR3 residues: CASSLPRGTDTQYF. The CDR3 DNA follows: TGCGCCAGCAGCCTCCCGAGGGGCACAGATACGCAGTATTTT. The variable domain in full, completed from reference TRBV5-1 and TRBJ2-3, reads KAGVTQTPRYLIKTRGQQVTLSCSPISGHRSVSWYQQTPGQGLQFLFEYFSETQRNKGNFPGRFSGRQFSNSRSEMNVSTLELGDSALYLCASSLPRGTDTQYFGPGTRLTVL.